This TCR beta chain was obtained from a study of blood T cell repertoires in COVID-19. Turning to this clone: A read error may produce the germline difference seen at one junction end.

This CDR3 has 14 residues. Per germline, CDR1 SNHLY and CDR2 FYNNEI. Profiled with immunoSEQ multiplex PCR; TCRdb holds only in-frame clones, not every one. Of tens of thousands of clones in the sample, roughly 80% are singletons; the top ten hold 11% to 15%. This rearrangement joins TRBV2 to TRBJ2-3; 9 nucleotides align to TRBD2. The origin of this receptor is a human donor in a cohort sampled during active COVID-19. The sequencing sample was made of peripheral blood. For the CDR3, the DNA is TGTGCCAGCAGTCAAGCGGGAGGTCCCGATACGCAGTATTTT. Protein: CASSQAGGPDTQYF.